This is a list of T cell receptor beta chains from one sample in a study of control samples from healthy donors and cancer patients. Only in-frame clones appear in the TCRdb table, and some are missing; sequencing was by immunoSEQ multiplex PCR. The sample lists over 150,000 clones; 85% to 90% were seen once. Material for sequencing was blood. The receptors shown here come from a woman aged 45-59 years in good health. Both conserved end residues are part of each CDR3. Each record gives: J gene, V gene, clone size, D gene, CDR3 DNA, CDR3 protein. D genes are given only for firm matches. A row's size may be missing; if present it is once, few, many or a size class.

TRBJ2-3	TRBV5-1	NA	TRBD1	TGCGCCAGCAGTCCCCCCCGGGACAGACTCGATACGCAGTATTTT	CASSPPRDRLDTQYF
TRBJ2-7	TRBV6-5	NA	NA	TGTGCCAGCAGAAAGGGGGGCTACGAGCAGTACTTC	CASRKGGYEQYF
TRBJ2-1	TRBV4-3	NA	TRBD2	TGCGCCAGCAGCCAAGACCGGACTAGTAGAGCTGAGCAGTTCTTC	CASSQDRTSRAEQFF
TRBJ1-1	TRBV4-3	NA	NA	TGCGCCAGCAGCCAAGGTAGATACACTGAAGCTTTCTTT	CASSQGRYTEAFF
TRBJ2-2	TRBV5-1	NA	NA	TGCGCCAGCAGCTTATCCTCCGGGGAGCTGTTTTTT	CASSLSSGELFF
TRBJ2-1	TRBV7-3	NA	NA	TGTGCCAGCAGCACCGCGGGACTTTACAATGAGCAGTTCTTC	CASSTAGLYNEQFF
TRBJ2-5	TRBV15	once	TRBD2	TGTGCCACCAGCACCCAGAGAGGCGGGGGGTACCAAGAGACCCAGTACTTC	CATSTQRGGGYQETQYF
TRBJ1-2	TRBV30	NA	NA	TGTGCCTGGAGTGGGGTGAGCTACACCTTC	CAWSGVSYTF
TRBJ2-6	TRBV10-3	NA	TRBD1	TGTGCCATCAGTTTAGGGGGCGGTGGGGCCAACGTCCTGACTTTC	CAISLGGGGANVLTF
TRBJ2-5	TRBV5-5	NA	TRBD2	TGTGCCAGCAGCTCGGGACTAGCGGGGACACAAGAGACCCAGTACTTC	CASSSGLAGTQETQYF
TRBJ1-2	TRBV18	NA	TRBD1	TGTGCCAGCTCACCATGGACAGGGGGCAAGAGCTATGGCTACACCTTC	CASSPWTGGKSYGYTF
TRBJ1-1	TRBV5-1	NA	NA	TGCGCCAGCAGCCCGCGTTGGGACATGAACACTGAAGCTTTCTTT	CASSPRWDMNTEAFF
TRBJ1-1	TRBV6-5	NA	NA	TGTGCCAGCAGACGGACGGAGAACACTGAAGCTTTCTTT	CASRRTENTEAFF
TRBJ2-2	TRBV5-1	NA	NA	TGCGCCAGCAAAGTGTTCGACACCGGGGAGCTGTTTTTT	CASKVFDTGELFF
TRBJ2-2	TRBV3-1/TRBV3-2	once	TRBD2	TGTGCCAGCAGCCCTAGGCGGGGGGCGAACACCGGGGAGCTGTTTTTT	CASSPRRGANTGELFF
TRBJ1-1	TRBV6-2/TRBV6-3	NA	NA	TGTGCCAGCAGTTCCCACACCGGGACATCGACTGAAGCTTTCTTT	CASSSHTGTSTEAFF
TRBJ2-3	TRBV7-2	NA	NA	TGTGCCAGCAGCTTTGGCGGTAACACAGATACGCAGTATTTT	CASSFGGNTDTQYF
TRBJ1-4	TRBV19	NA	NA	TGTGCCAGTAGTACGGAGGCAACTAATGAAAAACTGTTTTTT	CASSTEATNEKLFF
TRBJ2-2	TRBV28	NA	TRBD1	TGTGCCAGCAGAAGGACAGGGAACACCGGGGAGCTGTTTTTT	CASRRTGNTGELFF
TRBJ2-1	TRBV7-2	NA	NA	TGTGCCAGCAGCACCAGCTCCTACAATGAGCAGTTCTTC	CASSTSSYNEQFF
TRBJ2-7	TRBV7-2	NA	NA	TGTGCCAGCCGATTGGGAGGTAGCTCCTACGAGCAGTACTTC	CASRLGGSSYEQYF
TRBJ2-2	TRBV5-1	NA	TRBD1	TGCGCCAGCAGCTGGGCAGGGGGCGACACCGGGGAGCTGTTTTTT	CASSWAGGDTGELFF
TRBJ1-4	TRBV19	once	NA	TGTGCCAGTAGTATCTCCTCGAGCTTCGGAGGTGAAAAACTGTTTTTT	CASSISSSFGGEKLFF
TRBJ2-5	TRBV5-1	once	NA	TGCGCCAGCAGCTTGCCAGCCGAGACCCAGTACTTC	CASSLPAETQYF
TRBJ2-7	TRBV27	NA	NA	TGTGCCAGCAGTTTAGGAGGCGGTACCTACGAGCAGTACTTC	CASSLGGGTYEQYF
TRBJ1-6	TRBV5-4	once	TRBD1	TGTGCCAGCAGCCTAACAGGGGTTGATAATTCACCCCTCCACTTT	CASSLTGVDNSPLHF
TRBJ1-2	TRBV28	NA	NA	TGTGCCAGCAGTACCGAGGGCCATGTTAACTATGGCTACACCTTC	CASSTEGHVNYGYTF
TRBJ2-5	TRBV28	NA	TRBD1	TGTGCCAGCAGTTTTTTCCGGGACAGGGGCCAAGAGACCCAGTACTTC	CASSFFRDRGQETQYF
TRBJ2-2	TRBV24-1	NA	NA	TGTGCCACCAGTGATTTACGGCACACGAACACCGGGGAGCTGTTTTTT	CATSDLRHTNTGELFF
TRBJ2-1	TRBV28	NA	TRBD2	TGTGCCAGCAGTTTATACCTAGCGGGAGAATTCAATGAGCAGTTCTTC	CASSLYLAGEFNEQFF
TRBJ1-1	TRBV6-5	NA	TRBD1	TGTGCCAGCAGTTTACAGGGGGCCTTGAACACTGAAGCTTTCTTT	CASSLQGALNTEAFF
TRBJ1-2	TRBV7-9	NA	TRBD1	TGTGCCAGCAGCTCGACAGAAGCGGGACAGCAATATGGCTACACCTTC	CASSSTEAGQQYGYTF
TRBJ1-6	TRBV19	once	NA	TGTGCCAGTAGTATTAACCGGGGTTCACCCCTCCACTTT	CASSINRGSPLHF
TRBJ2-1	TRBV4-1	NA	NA	TGCGCCAGCAGCCAAGAAAATGAGCAGTTCTTC	CASSQENEQFF
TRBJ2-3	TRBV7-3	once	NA	TGTGCCAGCAGCTTAGGGGGGGCAGAGACAGATACGCAGTATTTT	CASSLGGAETDTQYF
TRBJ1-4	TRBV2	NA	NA	TGTGCCAGCGTAGGGGAAAAACTGTTTTTT	CASVGEKLFF
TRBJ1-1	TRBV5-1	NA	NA	TGCGCCAGCAGCTCACTCCGGGGGAGCACTGAAGCTTTCTTT	CASSSLRGSTEAFF
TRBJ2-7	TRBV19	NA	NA	TGTGCCAGTAGTAGGTTTCTCGGCGGCGGCCGACCCTACGAGCAGTACTTC	CASSRFLGGGRPYEQYF
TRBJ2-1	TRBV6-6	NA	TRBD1	TGTGCCAGCAGTCCCTGGACAGGGGACAACGATGAGCAGTTCTTC	CASSPWTGDNDEQFF
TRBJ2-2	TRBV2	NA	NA	TGTGCCAGCAGGGGACATGCCACCGGGGAGCTGTTTTTT	CASRGHATGELFF
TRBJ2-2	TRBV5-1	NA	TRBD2	TGCGCCAGCACCGGGATAGCGGGGACCGGGGAGCTGTTTTTT	CASTGIAGTGELFF
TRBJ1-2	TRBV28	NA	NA	TGTGCCAGCCTTGGGGGAGGTAACTATGGCTACACCTTC	CASLGGGNYGYTF
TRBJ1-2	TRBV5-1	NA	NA	TGCGCCAGCGCGGAGGGATCCAGCTATGGCTACACCTTC	CASAEGSSYGYTF
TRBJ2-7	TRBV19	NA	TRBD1	TGTGCCAGTAGTATAGTGGGACAGTCAAGCTCCTACGAGCAGTACTTC	CASSIVGQSSSYEQYF
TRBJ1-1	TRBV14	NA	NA	TGTGCCAGCAGCCAAGAGAGTAGGGGGACTGAAGCTTTCTTT	CASSQESRGTEAFF
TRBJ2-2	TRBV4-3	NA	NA	TGCGCCAGCAGCCAGAGAATAGGGGCCGGGGAGCTGTTTTTT	CASSQRIGAGELFF
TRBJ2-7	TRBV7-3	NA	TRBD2	TGTGCCAGCAGCCGGACTAGCGGGGGATACGAGCAGTACTTC	CASSRTSGGYEQYF
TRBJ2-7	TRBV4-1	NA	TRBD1	TGCGCCAGCAGCCAGACAGGGGATAAGCAGTACTTC	CASSQTGDKQYF
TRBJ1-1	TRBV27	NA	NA	TGTGCCAGCAGTCCGCGAAACACGGCATGGAACACTGAAGCTTTCTTT	CASSPRNTAWNTEAFF